The T cell receptor (beta chain) under discussion was sequenced for a study of blood T cell repertoires in COVID-19. Looking at the study overall: Donors in the United States, Italy and Spain gave samples during acute or convalescent COVID-19. From T cells, B-cell-depleted T cells, or PBMCs came the material, which was cDNA or gDNA.

This clone appeared a few times. Per the study methods: Using reference gene primer amplification, nucleated cell counts were estimated. Produced via immunoSEQ multiplex PCR; TCRdb's table is partial and in-frame only. The V and J calls and clone size are taken from that table; D and trimming were inferred from the DNA. The sample shows some 93,000 clones, 70% to 80% of them seen only once. The V segment lost 4 bases and the J segment 4 bases; nucleotides outside the gene matches: 8. From germline, CDR1 is SGHNT and CDR2 YYREEE (reference sequence). The CDR3 loop spans 15 amino acids. The sequence derives from a human donor in a cohort sampled during active COVID-19. The sample consisted of peripheral blood. V usage is TRBV5-4 and J usage is TRBJ2-3; 8 nucleotides agree with TRBD2. The CDR3 DNA is TGTGCCAGCAGCACCCAAAGCGGGAGCGCAGATACGCAGTATTTT. Translated, it gives CASSTQSGSADTQYF.